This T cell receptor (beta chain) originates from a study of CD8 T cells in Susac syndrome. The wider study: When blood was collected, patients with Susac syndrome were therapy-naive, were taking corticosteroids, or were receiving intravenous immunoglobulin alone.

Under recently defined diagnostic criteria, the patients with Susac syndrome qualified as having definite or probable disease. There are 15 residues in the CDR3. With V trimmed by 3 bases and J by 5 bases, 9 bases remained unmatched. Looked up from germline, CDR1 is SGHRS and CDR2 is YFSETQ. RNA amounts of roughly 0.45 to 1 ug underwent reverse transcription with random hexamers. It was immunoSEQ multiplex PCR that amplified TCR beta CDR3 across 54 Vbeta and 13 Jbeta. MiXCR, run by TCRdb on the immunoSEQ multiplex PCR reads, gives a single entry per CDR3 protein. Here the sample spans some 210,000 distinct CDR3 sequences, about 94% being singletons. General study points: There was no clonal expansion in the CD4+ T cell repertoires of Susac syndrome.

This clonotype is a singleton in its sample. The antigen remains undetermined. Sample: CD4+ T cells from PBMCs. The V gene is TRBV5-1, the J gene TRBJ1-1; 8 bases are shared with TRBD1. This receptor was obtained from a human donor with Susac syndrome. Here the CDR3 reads CASSSSGGAGTEAFF. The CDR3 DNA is TGCGCCAGCAGCTCCTCAGGGGGCGCGGGGACTGAAGCTTTCTTT.